The present entry profiles one T cell receptor beta chain with its context. This record belongs to a study of control samples from healthy donors and cancer patients. Produced via immunoSEQ multiplex PCR; TCRdb's table is partial and in-frame only. This table holds 260,000 or so clones, over 75% found once. Germline values: CDR1 MDHEN, CDR2 SYDVKM. The CDR3 spans 14 residues. Unmatched junction bases numbered 5, after V lost 4 bases and J lost 7 bases. V is TRBV28 and J is TRBJ2-1, with 9 bases that match TRBD2. The sequenced material came from PBMCs. The TCR sequence derives from a woman between 55 and 75 years old with lung cancer. CDR3 sequence (DNA): TGTGCCAGCAGTTCCCCTAGCGGGGTAAATGAGCAGTTCTTC. It yields the protein CASSSPSGVNEQFF.